Below, one T cell receptor beta chain is given with its context. The antigen remains undetermined. The repertoire was sequenced with immunoSEQ multiplex PCR; TCRdb's copy has only in-frame clones and lacks some. In the table there are 78,000 or so clones, more than 75% of which are singletons. The CDR3 covers 14 residues. Trimming removed 4 bases from V and 4 bases from J; junction bases left unmatched: 8. Germline V gene lookup returns CDR1 SGHRS and CDR2 YFSETQ. This sample is part of a study of OX40 agonist ivuxolimab in advanced cancers. Notes on the study in general: Average numbers of expanded clones were greater in CD8+ T cells than in CD4+. Normalized T-cell clonal expansion was also low in a subset of nonresponders.

V gene TRBV5-1 combines with J gene TRBJ2-7, with 7 bases identical to TRBD1. This receptor was identified in an adult with an advanced solid tumor such as melanoma, head and neck, liver or kidney cancer. The specimen was CD4+ or CD8+ T cells sorted from blood, collected in a trial of the OX40 agonist ivuxolimab. CDR3 region: CASSVLTGIYEQYF. In DNA form, the CDR3 reads TGCGCCAGCAGCGTCCTGACAGGGATTTACGAGCAGTACTTC. The whole variable domain, filled in from reference TRBV5-1 and TRBJ2-7, reads KAGVTQTPRYLIKTRGQQVTLSCSPISGHRSVSWYQQTPGQGLQFLFEYFSETQRNKGNFPGRFSGRQFSNSRSEMNVSTLELGDSALYLCASSVLTGIYEQYFGPGTRLTVT.